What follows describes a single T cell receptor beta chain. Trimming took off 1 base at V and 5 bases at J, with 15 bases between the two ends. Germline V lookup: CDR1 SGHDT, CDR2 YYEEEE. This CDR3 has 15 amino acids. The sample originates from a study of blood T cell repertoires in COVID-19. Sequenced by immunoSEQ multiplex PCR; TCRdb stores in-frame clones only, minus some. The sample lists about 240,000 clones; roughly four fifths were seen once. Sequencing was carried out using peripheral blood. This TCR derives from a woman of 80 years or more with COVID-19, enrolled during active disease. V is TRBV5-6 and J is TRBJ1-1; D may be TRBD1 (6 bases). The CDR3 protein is CASSLRQVRGTEAFF. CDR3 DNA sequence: TGTGCCAGCAGCTTGAGACAGGTTAGGGGGACTGAAGCTTTCTTT.